Listed below are T cell receptor beta chains from one sample, sequenced in a study of T cell repertoires in cytomegalovirus infection. Each CDR3 protein gets one entry after TCRdb re-called the reads with MiXCR. The repertoire holds roughly 110,000 distinct CDR3 sequences, 30% seen once, with 41% in the top ten. No cognate antigen is known for these TCRs. This sample comprised CD8+ T cells from cultured PBMCs, obtained from culture after CMV antigen stimulation. These receptors were obtained from a human donor in good health (CMV status not recorded). Some clones in this sample may be carry-over from other donors' samples. The CDR3 runs from the conserved cysteine through the conserved F or W. Each record gives: clone size, D gene, V gene, CDR3 length, J gene, CDR3 protein, CDR3 DNA. The D gene is left open where the match is weak. Rows give clone size only sometimes, using once, few, many, or a class for an expanded clone.

abundance: NA
d_gene: NA
v_gene: TRBV7-9
len: 17
j_gene: TRBJ1-3
CDR3aa: CASSLTSLRQAGNTIYF
CDR3nt: TGTGCCAGCAGCTTAACCAGCCTCCGGCAGGCTGGAAACACCATATATTTT

abundance: once
d_gene: NA
v_gene: TRBV18
len: 17
j_gene: TRBJ1-2
CDR3aa: CASSLRGGAGINYGYTF
CDR3nt: TGTGCCAGCTCACTACGCGGAGGGGCGGGAATAAACTATGGCTACACCTTC

abundance: many
d_gene: NA
v_gene: TRBV28
len: 13
j_gene: TRBJ1-2
CDR3aa: CASSLGRNYGYTF
CDR3nt: TGTGCCAGCAGTCTGGGACGGAACTATGGCTACACCTTC

abundance: NA
d_gene: NA
v_gene: TRBV6-8
len: 17
j_gene: TRBJ1-6
CDR3aa: CASSYSALTGRSSPLHF
CDR3nt: TGTGCCAGCAGTTACTCGGCCTTAACAGGGAGGAGTTCACCCCTCCACTTT

abundance: few
d_gene: NA
v_gene: TRBV7-3
len: 15
j_gene: TRBJ2-1
CDR3aa: CASSLDDQGYNEQFF
CDR3nt: TGTGCCAGCAGCTTAGATGATCAGGGCTACAATGAGCAGTTCTTC

abundance: NA
d_gene: NA
v_gene: TRBV7-2
len: 12
j_gene: TRBJ2-5
CDR3aa: CASTKNRETQYF
CDR3nt: TGTGCCAGCACCAAGAACCGGGAGACCCAGTACTTC

abundance: NA
d_gene: TRBD1
v_gene: TRBV28
len: 16
j_gene: TRBJ1-1
CDR3aa: CASWFWDRWVNTEAFF
CDR3nt: TGTGCCAGTTGGTTTTGGGACAGGTGGGTAAACACTGAAGCTTTCTTT

abundance: NA
d_gene: TRBD1
v_gene: TRBV24-1
len: 13
j_gene: TRBJ2-3
CDR3aa: CATSEGQGGAQYF
CDR3nt: TGTGCCACCAGTGAGGGACAGGGCGGGGCGCAGTATTTT

abundance: few
d_gene: TRBD1
v_gene: TRBV7-6
len: 14
j_gene: TRBJ1-1
CDR3aa: CASSISDRDTEAFF
CDR3nt: TGTGCCAGCAGCATATCGGACAGGGACACTGAAGCTTTCTTT

abundance: NA
d_gene: TRBD1
v_gene: TRBV11-3
len: 19
j_gene: TRBJ1-1
CDR3aa: CASSPGQGPSSSPNTEAFF
CDR3nt: TGTGCCAGCAGCCCGGGACAGGGGCCATCATCGTCCCCGAACACTGAAGCTTTCTTT

abundance: few
d_gene: NA
v_gene: TRBV12-3/TRBV12-4
len: 13
j_gene: TRBJ2-1
CDR3aa: CASSLPGINEQFF
CDR3nt: TGTGCCAGCAGCCTCCCAGGGATTAACGAGCAGTTCTTC

abundance: NA
d_gene: NA
v_gene: TRBV28
len: 11
j_gene: TRBJ2-5
CDR3aa: CATSRLETQYF
CDR3nt: TGTGCCACCTCGCGGCTGGAGACCCAGTACTTC

abundance: NA
d_gene: TRBD1
v_gene: TRBV7-9
len: 14
j_gene: TRBJ1-5
CDR3aa: CASSLGWDSQPQHF
CDR3nt: TGTGCCAGCAGCTTAGGCTGGGACAGCCAGCCCCAGCATTTT

abundance: NA
d_gene: NA
v_gene: TRBV7-9
len: 15
j_gene: TRBJ2-7
CDR3aa: CASSSKGTGRYEQYF
CDR3nt: TGTGCCAGCAGCTCGAAGGGTACAGGGCGGTACGAGCAGTACTTC